These 28 T cell receptor beta chains were all obtained from the same sample, sequenced in a study of T cell changes during pregnancy in multiple sclerosis. Libraries were prepared by immunoSEQ multiplex PCR; TCRdb keeps only in-frame clonotypes and omits some of them. The sample consists of 100,000 or so clones, approximately 94% of them appearing once. The sample here was peripheral blood, taken before pregnancy. Source of these receptors: a female donor with multiple sclerosis, enrolled in a pregnancy study.

The CDR3 DNA reads as TGCGCCAGCAGAGGACAGCGAGCCGCAGATACGCAGTATTTT. Translation gives CASRGQRAADTQYF. V gene TRBV10-1 combines with J gene TRBJ2-3, with D maybe TRBD1 (6 bases). CDR1 is WNHNN, CDR2 SYGVQD, per germline (reference sequence). The CDR3 contains 14 residues. The germline V and J ends were trimmed by 6 bases and 4 bases, with 14 bases remaining between them.

The chain links TRBV7-2 to TRBJ1-2; D may be TRBD1 (5 bases). Germline V gives CDR1 SGHTA, CDR2 FQGNSA. The V end lost 3 bases, the J end lost 7 bases, and 6 bases lay between the germline ends. The CDR3 spans 11 residues. CDR3 protein: CASSFGAGYTF. CDR3 DNA sequence: TGTGCCAGCAGCTTTGGGGCTGGCTACACCTTC.

The genes are TRBV5-1 and TRBJ2-4, with D tentatively TRBD1 (6 bases). Germline assignment: CDR1 SGHRS and CDR2 YFSETQ. V was trimmed by 2 bases and J by 8 bases, leaving 14 bases between them. The CDR3 totals 14 residues. The CDR3 nucleotides read TGCGCCAGCAGCTTCAACAGGGCCGGGGACATTCAGTACTTC. It is translated as CASSFNRAGDIQYF.

This chain uses TRBV5-4 with TRBJ2-6; the D is unclear. V gave up 0 bases and J gave up 1 base, with 5 bases separating them. Germline values: CDR1 SGHNT, CDR2 YYREEE (reference sequence). This CDR3 spans 15 amino acids. CDR3 bases: TGTGCCAGCAGCTTGGATATATCTGGGGCCAACGTCCTGACTTTC. Protein sequence: CASSLDISGANVLTF.

The table lists this clone with a count of one. The gene calls are TRBV19 and TRBJ1-2; D possibly corresponds to TRBD1 (6 bases). This CDR3 comprises 13 residues. The V end was cut by 0 bases, the J end by 8 bases, with 10 bases between. Germline V gene sequence: CDR1 LNHDA, CDR2 SQIVND (reference sequence). CDR3 protein: CASSIDRGYGYTF. The CDR3 region has the DNA TGTGCCAGTAGTATAGACAGGGGATACGGCTACACCTTC.

The J gene is TRBJ2-1, the V gene TRBV5-6; no firm D call. The CDR3 contains 15 residues. Germline V lookup: CDR1 SGHDT, CDR2 YYEEEE. V was cut by 0 bases and J by 0 bases, with 7 bases left in between. CDR3 coding DNA: TGTGCCAGCAGCTTGGGCGATAGCTCCTACAATGAGCAGTTCTTC. This gives the protein CASSLGDSSYNEQFF.

V gene TRBV25-1 combines with J gene TRBJ2-5; 10 nucleotides match TRBD1. Trimming removed 4 bases from V and 0 bases from J; junction bases left unmatched: 5. This CDR3 region has 16 residues. Germline-derived CDR1 and CDR2 are MGHDK and SYGVNS. In DNA form, the CDR3 reads TGTGCCAGCAGTGTGGGACAGGGGCGATACCAAGAGACCCAGTACTTC. Its translation: CASSVGQGRYQETQYF.

The chain combines TRBV4-2 with TRBJ2-2; weak D call: TRBD2 (6 bases). The CDR3 is 16 amino acids. Trimming removed 2 bases at V and 1 base at J, with 11 bases between. Germline values: CDR1 LGHNA, CDR2 YNFKEQ. The CDR3 region has the DNA TGTGCCAGCAGCCAACTTGGGACTGGGAACACCGGGGAGCTGTTTTTT. This codes for CASSQLGTGNTGELFF.

The chain employs TRBV5-5 and TRBJ2-7; TRBD1 agrees at 9 bases. CDR1 and CDR2 from the germline V gene are SGHKS and YYEKEE (reference sequence). The V segment lost 4 bases and the J segment 3 bases; nucleotides outside the gene matches: 8. The CDR3 runs 15 residues. Here the CDR3 reads CASSAHRDRVYEQYF. CDR3 sequence (DNA): TGTGCCAGCAGCGCACACAGGGACAGGGTCTACGAGCAGTACTTC.

This clone came up once. The rearrangement joins TRBV27 to TRBJ1-3; 9 bases agree with TRBD1. Germline V gene sequence: CDR1 MNHEY, CDR2 SMNVEV (reference sequence). Unmatched junction bases numbered 14, after V lost 6 bases and J lost 8 bases. The CDR3 length is 16 residues. The CDR3 here is CASSQIATGGADTIYF. The CDR3 nucleotides read TGTGCCAGCAGCCAAATAGCTACAGGGGGCGCGGACACCATATATTTT.

The chain recombines TRBV29-1 with TRBJ1-1; unclear D gene. CDR3 size: 13 residues. V lost 0 bases and J 1 base, leaving 6 bases between the germline ends. Germline-derived CDR1 and CDR2 are SQVTM and ANQGSEA. The CDR3, as DNA: TGCAGCGTTGAAGACCGGTCGAACACTGAAGCTTTCTTT. It yields the protein CSVEDRSNTEAFF. The full variable domain, rest sourced from reference TRBV29-1 and TRBJ1-1, is SAVISQKPSRDICQRGTSLTIQCQVDSQVTMMFWYRQQPGQSLTLIATANQGSEATYESGFVIDKFPISRPNLTFSTLTVSNMSPEDSSIYLCSVEDRSNTEAFFGQGTRLTVV.

The rearrangement uses TRBV6-5 and TRBJ2-7; 13 bases fit TRBD2. The germline V gene has CDR1 MNHEY and CDR2 SVGAGI. J lost 3 bases, V lost 2 bases, and 1 base had no gene match. This CDR3 is 15 amino acids long. CDR3 nucleotides: TGTGCCAGCAGTTACAGGACTAGCGGGAGCTACGAGCAGTACTTC. Its protein is CASSYRTSGSYEQYF.

The J gene is TRBJ2-7, the V gene TRBV5-1; D remains ambiguous. Germline lookup yields CDR1 SGHRS and CDR2 YFSETQ. Trimming removed 4 bases from V and 0 bases from J, with 14 bases in between. The CDR3 is 15 residues long. The CDR3 region has the DNA TGCGCCAGCAGCGAGGCCCTTTCCGTCTCCTACGAGCAGTACTTC. Its protein product is CASSEALSVSYEQYF.

This rearrangement joins TRBV2 to TRBJ2-5; 10 nucleotides agree with TRBD1. This CDR3 spans 13 amino acids. CDR1 is SNHLY, CDR2 FYNNEI, per germline. The V gene end was trimmed by 9 bases and the J gene end by 5 bases; junction bases not matched to a gene: 6. The CDR3 is CASARDRGETQYF. The CDR3 nucleotides read TGTGCCAGTGCCCGGGACAGGGGCGAGACCCAGTACTTC.

CDR3 amino acids: CASSFSEAAYEQYF. As DNA, the CDR3 is TGTGCCAGCAGCTTTAGTGAGGCGGCCTACGAGCAGTACTTC. This rearrangement joins TRBV7-9 to TRBJ2-7; D call uncertain. The CDR3 loop spans 14 amino acids. The germline V gene encodes CDR1 SEHNR and CDR2 FQNEAQ (reference sequence). V dropped 3 bases and J dropped 2 bases, with 11 bases sitting between them.

V is TRBV30 and J is TRBJ2-7; 8 nucleotides line up with TRBD2. The CDR3 is made up of 17 amino acids. Germline loops: CDR1 GTSNPN, CDR2 SVGIG (reference sequence). Trimming at V came to 0 bases and at J to 0 bases, leaving 10 bases not matched to a gene. CDR3 coding DNA: TGTGCCTGGAGTGTATCCCTCGGGAGGGGGAGCTCCTACGAGCAGTACTTC. It codes for CAWSVSLGRGSSYEQYF.

This chain connects TRBV2 to TRBJ2-7; the D gene is possibly TRBD2 (5 bases). From germline, CDR1 is SNHLY and CDR2 FYNNEI. V was shortened by 3 bases and J by 2 bases, with 5 bases between the two germline ends. CDR3 length equals 12 residues. This chain's CDR3 is CASSDGTYEQYF. The CDR3 DNA sequence: TGTGCCAGCAGTGACGGGACCTACGAGCAGTACTTC.

The gene calls are TRBV7-9 and TRBJ2-7; tentative D call: TRBD2 (5 bases). CDR1 SEHNR and CDR2 FQNEAQ come from the germline V gene (reference sequence). This CDR3 has 12 amino acids. The ends were cut back, 9 bases at V and 7 bases at J, with 16 bases in the middle. CDR3 coding DNA: TGTGCCAGTGGGGAGCCCTTTTGGGAGCAGTACTTC. This gives the protein CASGEPFWEQYF.

The V and J genes are TRBV25-1 and TRBJ2-1; TRBD2 is a possible D gene (5 bases). The CDR3 runs to 12 residues. V was shortened by 5 bases and J by 3 bases, with 5 bases between the two germline ends. The germline V gene has CDR1 MGHDK and CDR2 SYGVNS. Here the CDR3 DNA reads TGTGCCAGCAGTCGGGACTACAATGAGCAGTTCTTC. It codes for CASSRDYNEQFF.

The chain recombines TRBV20-1 with TRBJ1-2, with TRBD1 as a possible D gene (5 bases). Trimming left V 0 bases short and J 11 bases short, with 10 bases between. CDR1 is DFQATT, CDR2 SNEGSKA, per germline (reference sequence). The CDR3 is 11 residues long. The CDR3 loop is CSARDTGAYTF. CDR3 sequence (DNA): TGCAGTGCTAGAGATACAGGAGCGTACACCTTC.

This rearrangement joins TRBV4-3 to TRBJ2-7, with 7 positions matching TRBD1. CDR3 size: 14 residues. Germline CDR1 LGHNA, CDR2 YSLEER. CDR3: CGVRGPGQKNEQYF. The CDR3 bases are TGCGGGGTAAGAGGCCCGGGACAGAAAAACGAGCAGTACTTC.

This chain uses TRBV5-1 with TRBJ2-7; 7 bases map to TRBD1. V dropped 4 bases and J dropped 6; count of bases not matched to a gene: 16. The CDR3 has 16 amino acids. Germline assignment: CDR1 SGHRS and CDR2 YFSETQ. The CDR3 coding sequence is TGCGCCAGCAGCCCTGGGGACAGTCCTACCATACGCGAGCAGTACTTC. Translating gives CASSPGDSPTIREQYF.

This clone was picked up one time. V usage is TRBV19 and J usage is TRBJ1-5; tentatively, D is TRBD1 (6 bases). The CDR3 runs 13 residues. Trimming removed 8 bases at V and 4 bases at J, with 12 bases between. The germline CDR1 and CDR2 sequences are LNHDA and SQIVND (reference sequence). The CDR3 sequence: CASSGTLNQPQHF. The CDR3 bases are TGTGCCAGTTCCGGGACACTAAATCAGCCCCAGCATTTT.

This clone was seen just once. The chain carries TRBV15 and TRBJ1-4; possibly TRBD1 for D (5 bases). The ends were cut back, 3 bases at V and 12 bases at J, with 17 bases in the middle. The germline V gene encodes CDR1 LNHNV and CDR2 YYDKDF (reference sequence). CDR3 length: 14 residues. The CDR3 spells CATSRLGGDMELFF. The CDR3 DNA follows: TGTGCCACCAGCAGGTTGGGGGGTGACATGGAACTGTTTTTT. Combining the CDR3 with reference TRBV15 and TRBJ1-4 gives the whole variable domain DAMVIQNPRYQVTQFGKPVTLSCSQTLNHNVMYWYQQKSSQAPKLLFHYYDKDFNNEADTPDNFQSRRPNTSFCFLDIRSPGLGDTAMYLCATSRLGGDMELFFGSGTQLSVL.

This sequence joins TRBV27 and TRBJ1-2; 8 nucleotides agree with TRBD1. This CDR3 has 13 amino acids. After removal of 3 bases from V and 8 bases from J, the junction contained 5 bases not matched to a gene. CDR1 is MNHEY, CDR2 SMNVEV, per germline (reference sequence). For the CDR3, the DNA is TGTGCCAGCAGTTTCCCGACAGGGGAAGGCTACACCTTC. Residues: CASSFPTGEGYTF.

The gene calls are TRBV5-1 and TRBJ2-1; 9 nucleotides align to TRBD2. The CDR3 extends over 15 amino acids. Germline V gene sequence: CDR1 SGHRS, CDR2 YFSETQ. V shed 2 bases and J 0 bases; nucleotides not matched to a gene: 0. The DNA of the CDR3 is TGCGCCAGCAGCTTTAGCGGGAGCTCCTACAATGAGCAGTTCTTC. Translation: CASSFSGSSYNEQFF.

The V gene is TRBV11-2, the J gene TRBJ2-7, with D uncertain. Trimming took 1 base from V and 0 from J, leaving 7 bases between them. The CDR3 contains 14 residues. From germline, CDR1 is SGHAT and CDR2 FQNNGV. Written as DNA, the CDR3 is TGTGCCAGCAGCTTAGGGTATAGCTCCTACGAGCAGTACTTC. The encoded protein is CASSLGYSSYEQYF.

This rearrangement joins TRBV11-2 to TRBJ2-5; D perhaps matches TRBD2 (6 bases). Looked up from germline, CDR1 is SGHAT and CDR2 is FQNNGV. There are 15 residues in the CDR3. The germline V and J ends were trimmed by 3 bases and 5 bases, with 16 bases remaining between them. CDR3 DNA sequence: TGTGCCAGCAGCTTCGGGAACTTTCGGGGGGAGACCCAGTACTTC. Encoded protein: CASSFGNFRGETQYF.